The present entry profiles one T cell receptor beta chain with its context. Its cognate antigen is unknown. The data belong to a study of OX40 agonist ivuxolimab in advanced cancers. Study background: People in dose escalation had one of these cancers: hepatocellular carcinoma, melanoma, renal cell or head and neck cancer. Participants averaged about 60 years of age (range roughly 20 to 90) and were roughly 80% male. Notes on the study in general: The study found that CD8+ T cells averaged more expanded clones than CD4+.

The CDR3 totals 13 residues. Trimming took off 4 bases at V and 2 bases at J, with 8 bases between the two ends. Germline V gene lookup returns CDR1 KGHSH and CDR2 LQKENI. Some clones are missing from TCRdb's copy, which holds only in-frame ones; the method was immunoSEQ multiplex PCR. Of 20,000 to 30,000 clones listed, around 85% are singletons. The chain recombines TRBV18 with TRBJ1-1; D unresolved. Sequencing used CD4+ or CD8+ T cells sorted from blood, obtained in a trial of the OX40 agonist ivuxolimab. The receptor comes from an adult with an advanced solid tumor such as melanoma, head and neck, liver or kidney cancer. The CDR3 region has the DNA TGTGCCAGCTCACGGGTGGGAAACACTGAAGCTTTCTTT. Translating it yields CASSRVGNTEAFF.